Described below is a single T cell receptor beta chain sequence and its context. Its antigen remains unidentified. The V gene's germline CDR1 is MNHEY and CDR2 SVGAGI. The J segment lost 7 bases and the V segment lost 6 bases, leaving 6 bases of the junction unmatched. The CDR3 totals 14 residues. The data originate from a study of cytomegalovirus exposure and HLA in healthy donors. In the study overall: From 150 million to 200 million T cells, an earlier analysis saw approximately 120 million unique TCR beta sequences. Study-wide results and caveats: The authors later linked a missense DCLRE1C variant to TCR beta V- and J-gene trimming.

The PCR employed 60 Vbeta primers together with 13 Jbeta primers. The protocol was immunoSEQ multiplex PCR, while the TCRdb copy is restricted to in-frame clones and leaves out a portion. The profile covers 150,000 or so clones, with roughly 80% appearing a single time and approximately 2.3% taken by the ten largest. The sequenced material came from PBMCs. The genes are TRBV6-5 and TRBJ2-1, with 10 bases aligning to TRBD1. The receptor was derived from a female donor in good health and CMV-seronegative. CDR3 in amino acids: CASSRRQGANEQFF. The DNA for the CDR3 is TGTGCCAGCAGCCGGAGACAGGGGGCTAATGAGCAGTTCTTC.